These 6 T cell receptor beta chains were sequenced from one sample in a study of spatial heterogeneity in lung cancer. Time point of the sample: sample taken at primary tumor resection. Each CDR3 protein gets one entry after TCRdb re-called the 5' RACE reads with MiXCR. This repertoire shows about 6,100 distinct CDR3 sequences, roughly 8% found once; its top ten account for approximately 18%. The sequences come from normal lung tissue next to the tumor, collected at surgery. Receptors originate from a female donor with early-stage non-small cell lung cancer.

This clonotype qualifies as medium-sized (0.01 to 0.1%). The chain uses TRBV12-3 or TRBV12-4 and TRBJ1-2; D is unclear. The V end lost 2 bases, the J end lost 6 bases, and 7 bases lay between the germline ends. This CDR3 comprises 12 residues. The CDR3, as DNA: TGTGCCAGCAGTTTAAATGGCGATGGCTACACCTTC. Encoded protein: CASSLNGDGYTF.

The chain links TRBV7-2 to TRBJ2-3, with D tentatively TRBD1 or TRBD2 (6 bases each). V was clipped by 5 bases and J by 3 bases, with 18 bases between them. This CDR3 has 16 amino acids. Germline CDR1 SGHTA, CDR2 FQGNSA. CDR3 residues: CASSPGAGTRTDTQYF. CDR3 sequence (DNA): TGTGCCAGCAGCCCAGGGGCGGGGACGAGGACAGATACGCAGTATTTT.

This clonotype has more than one count but fewer than ten. The rearrangement uses TRBV28 and TRBJ1-6; D is perhaps TRBD1 (5 bases). In germline, CDR1 is MDHEN, CDR2 SYDVKM. The CDR3 runs to 17 residues. V was pared by 3 bases and J by 7 bases, with 19 bases between. CDR3 loop: CASSFLALGRENSPLHF. CDR3 nucleotide sequence: TGTGCCAGCAGTTTCTTAGCTTTGGGCAGGGAAAATTCACCCCTCCACTTT.

The gene calls are TRBV27 and TRBJ2-1; D uncertain. The germline V gene encodes CDR1 MNHEY and CDR2 SMNVEV (reference sequence). Between the trimmed V and J ends, which lost 8 bases and 10 bases, there was a span of 12 bases. This CDR3 contains 11 residues. Here the CDR3 DNA reads TGTGCCAGCTCCCACGGAAGCGAGCAGTTCTTC. Amino acid sequence: CASSHGSEQFF.

Only a few counts were recorded for this clonotype. The chain combines TRBV4-2 with TRBJ2-3; no reliable D call. Germline V gene sequence: CDR1 LGHNA, CDR2 YNFKEQ. V was clipped by 6 bases and J by 2 bases, with 9 bases between them. CDR3 size: 13 residues. The CDR3 region has the DNA TGTGCCAGCAGTCGCCGGGTCACAGATACGCAGTATTTT. It yields the protein CASSRRVTDTQYF.

This clonotype was seen ten or more times. The V and J genes are TRBV12-3 or TRBV12-4 and TRBJ1-5; 11 bases map to TRBD1. After removal of 2 bases from V and 4 bases from J, the junction contained 4 bases not matched to a gene. The CDR3 sequence is 16 residues long. CDR3 DNA: TGTGCCAGCAGTTTAAGGGACAGGGGGGTAAATCAGCCCCAGCATTTT. Translating gives CASSLRDRGVNQPQHF.